This entry is about one T cell receptor beta chain. Its target is not known. The data stem from a study of cytomegalovirus exposure and HLA in healthy donors. Germline V lookup: CDR1 SGHNT, CDR2 YENEEA. Deletions cut 1 base from V and 7 bases from J, with 10 bases between. The CDR3 sequence is 14 residues long. Notes on the study in general: A missense DCLRE1C variant was associated with V- and J-gene trimming of TCR beta chains in a later analysis, and an independent cohort replicated the association.

In the PCR, 60 Vbeta and 13 Jbeta primers were used. Repertoires were generated with immunoSEQ multiplex PCR, while TCRdb's copy carries only in-frame clones and drops some. Of over 95,000 clones listed, 70% to 85% were seen once; the top ten hold roughly 2.5%. The clonotype was recovered from a woman aged 18-35 years in good health and CMV-seronegative. This chain joins TRBV11-3 and TRBJ2-2; a possible D gene is TRBD1 (5 bases). Sample: PBMCs. The CDR3, as DNA: TGTGCCAGCAGCTTAGCTGGGGCTGGCGGGGAGCTGTTTTTT. It encodes CASSLAGAGGELFF.